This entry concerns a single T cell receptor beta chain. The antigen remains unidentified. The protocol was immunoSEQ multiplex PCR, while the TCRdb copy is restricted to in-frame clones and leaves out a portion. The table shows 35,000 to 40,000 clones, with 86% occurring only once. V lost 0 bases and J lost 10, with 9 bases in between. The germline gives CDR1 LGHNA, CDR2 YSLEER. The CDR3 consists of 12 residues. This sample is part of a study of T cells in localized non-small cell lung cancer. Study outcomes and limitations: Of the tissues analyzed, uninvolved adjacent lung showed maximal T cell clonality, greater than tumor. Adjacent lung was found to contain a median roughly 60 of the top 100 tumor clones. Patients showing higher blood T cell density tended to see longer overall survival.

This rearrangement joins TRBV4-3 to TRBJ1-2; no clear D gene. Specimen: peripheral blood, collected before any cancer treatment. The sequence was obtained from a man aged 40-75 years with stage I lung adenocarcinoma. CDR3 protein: CASSQDGVAYTF. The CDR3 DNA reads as TGCGCCAGCAGCCAAGATGGGGTAGCCTACACCTTC.